The present entry profiles one TCR beta chain with its context. These data originate in a study of response to subunit inactivated influenza vaccine. This CDR3 contains 14 residues. The V end lost 4 bases, the J end lost 7 bases, and 17 bases lay between the germline ends. From germline, CDR1 is SGHDT and CDR2 YYEEEE. MiXCR, applied by TCRdb to the RT-PCR reads, yields one record per CDR3 protein. The data contain 150,000 to 200,000 distinct CDR3 sequences, less than 15% of them singletons. These data were likewise used in another study, on T cells expressing NK-cell markers. Per that study: Generation of TCR beta cDNA was performed by 5'RACE template switching incorporating UMIs. Serological testing identified seven of the eight sequenced donors as HCMV-seropositive and one as seronegative. These clonotypes also led the CD3+CD56-NKG2C+ fraction in several donors.

The chain employs TRBV5-6 and TRBJ2-5; D may be TRBD1 (6 bases). Sample: CD8+ T cells sorted from PBMCs, taken 11 to 12 days after vaccination. The receptor was isolated from a man aged 50 or older who received an inactivated influenza vaccine. CDR3 protein: CASSGTSGEWTQYF. The CDR3 nucleotides are TGTGCCAGCAGCGGAACCTCAGGGGAATGGACCCAGTACTTC.